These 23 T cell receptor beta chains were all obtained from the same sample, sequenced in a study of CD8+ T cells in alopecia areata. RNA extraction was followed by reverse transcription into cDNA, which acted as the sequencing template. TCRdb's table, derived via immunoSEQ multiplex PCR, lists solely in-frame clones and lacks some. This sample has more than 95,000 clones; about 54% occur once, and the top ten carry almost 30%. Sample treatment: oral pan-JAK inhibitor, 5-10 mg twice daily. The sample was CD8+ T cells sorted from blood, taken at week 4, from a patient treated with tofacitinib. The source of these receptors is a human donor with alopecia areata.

The CDR3 sequence: CAWKPGTGAYEQYF. The CDR3 coding sequence is TGTGCCTGGAAACCCGGGACAGGAGCCTACGAGCAGTACTTC. The gene calls are TRBV30 and TRBJ2-7, with 8 bases fitting TRBD1. The V segment lost 4 bases and the J segment 2 bases; nucleotides outside the gene matches: 7. There are 14 residues in the CDR3. CDR1 and CDR2 (germline): GTSNPN, SVGIG (reference sequence). Full variable domain (rest looked up from reference TRBV30 and TRBJ2-7): SQTIHQWPATLVQPVGSPLSLECTVEGTSNPNLYWYRQAAGRGLQLLFYSVGIGQISSEVPQNLSASRPQDRQFILSSKKLLLSDSGFYLCAWKPGTGAYEQYFGPGTRLTVT.

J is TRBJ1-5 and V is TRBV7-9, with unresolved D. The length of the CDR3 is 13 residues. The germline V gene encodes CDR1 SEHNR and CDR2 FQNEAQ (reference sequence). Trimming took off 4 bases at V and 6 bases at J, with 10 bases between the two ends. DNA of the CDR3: TGTGCCAGCAGCTCCGGAGGGTTTCAGCCCCAGCATTTT. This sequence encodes CASSSGGFQPQHF.

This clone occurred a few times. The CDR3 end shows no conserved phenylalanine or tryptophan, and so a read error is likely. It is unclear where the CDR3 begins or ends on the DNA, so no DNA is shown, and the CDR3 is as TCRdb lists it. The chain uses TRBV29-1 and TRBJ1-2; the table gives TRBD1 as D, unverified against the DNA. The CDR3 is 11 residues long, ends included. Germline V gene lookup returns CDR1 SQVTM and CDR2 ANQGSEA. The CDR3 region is CSVDSGDSAYV.

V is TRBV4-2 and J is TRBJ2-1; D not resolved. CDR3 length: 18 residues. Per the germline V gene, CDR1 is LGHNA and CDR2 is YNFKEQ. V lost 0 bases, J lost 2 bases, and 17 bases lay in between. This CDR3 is CASSQDRTPFGPYNEQFF. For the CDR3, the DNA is TGTGCCAGCAGCCAAGATAGAACTCCCTTTGGACCCTACAATGAGCAGTTCTTC.

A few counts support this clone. In nucleotides, the CDR3 is TGTGCCAGCAGCTTGCCAGCGGCCTACGAGCAGTACTTC. Amino acids: CASSLPAAYEQYF. This chain links TRBV7-9 with TRBJ2-7; TRBD2 might be the D (5 bases). CDR1 and CDR2 from the germline V gene are SEHNR and FQNEAQ (reference sequence). Trimming removed 3 bases at V and 2 bases at J, with 8 bases between. This CDR3 comprises 13 residues.

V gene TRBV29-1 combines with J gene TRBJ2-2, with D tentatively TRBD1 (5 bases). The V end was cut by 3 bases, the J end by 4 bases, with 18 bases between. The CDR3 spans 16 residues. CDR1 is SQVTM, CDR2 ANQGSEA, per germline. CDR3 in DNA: TGCAGCGTTGAGTCCCCAGGGATGCGAGGCACCGGGGAGCTGTTTTTT. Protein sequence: CSVESPGMRGTGELFF.

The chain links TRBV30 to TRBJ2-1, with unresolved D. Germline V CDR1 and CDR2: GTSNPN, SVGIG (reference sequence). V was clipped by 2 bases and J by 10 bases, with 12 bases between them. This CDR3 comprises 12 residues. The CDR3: CAWSWDFVEQFF. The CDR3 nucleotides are TGTGCCTGGAGTTGGGATTTTGTCGAGCAGTTCTTC.

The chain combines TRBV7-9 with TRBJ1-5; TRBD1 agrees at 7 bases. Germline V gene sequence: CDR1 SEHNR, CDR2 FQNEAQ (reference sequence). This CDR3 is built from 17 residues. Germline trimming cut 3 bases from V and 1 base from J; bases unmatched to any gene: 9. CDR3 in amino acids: CASSFASKTGSNQPQHF. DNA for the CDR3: TGTGCCAGCAGCTTCGCGTCCAAGACAGGGAGCAATCAGCCCCAGCATTTT.

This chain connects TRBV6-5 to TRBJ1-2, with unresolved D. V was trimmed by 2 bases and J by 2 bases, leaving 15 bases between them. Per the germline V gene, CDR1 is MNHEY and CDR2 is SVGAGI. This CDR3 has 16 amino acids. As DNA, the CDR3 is TGTGCCAGCAGTTACAGTTCCACCGGGTCGAACTATGGCTACACCTTC. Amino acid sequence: CASSYSSTGSNYGYTF.

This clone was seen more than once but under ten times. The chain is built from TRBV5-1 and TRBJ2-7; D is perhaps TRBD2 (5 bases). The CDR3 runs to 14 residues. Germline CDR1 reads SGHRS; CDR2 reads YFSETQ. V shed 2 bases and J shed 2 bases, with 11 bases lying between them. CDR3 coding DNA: TGCGCCAGCAGCTTCGGCGGGTCCACCTACGAGCAGTACTTC. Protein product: CASSFGGSTYEQYF.

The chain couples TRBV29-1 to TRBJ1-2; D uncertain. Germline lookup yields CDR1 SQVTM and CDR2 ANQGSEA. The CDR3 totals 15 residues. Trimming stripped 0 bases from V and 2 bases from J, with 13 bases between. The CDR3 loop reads CSVEDFAPGNYGYTF. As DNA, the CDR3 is TGCAGCGTTGAAGATTTTGCCCCCGGGAACTATGGCTACACCTTC.

CDR3 nucleotide sequence: TGTGCCAGCTCACCACCGGACGGCATTCTCAAGAACACTGAAGCTTTCTTT. It specifies CASSPPDGILKNTEAFF. The chain joins TRBV18 to TRBJ1-1; unclear D gene. The V gene lost 0 bases and the J gene lost 1 base, with 15 bases spanning the gap. Germline lookup yields CDR1 KGHSH and CDR2 LQKENI. This CDR3 spans 17 amino acids. Filled out from reference TRBV18 and TRBJ1-1, the complete variable domain reads NAGVMQNPRHLVRRRGQEARLRCSPMKGHSHVYWYRQLPEEGLKFMVYLQKENIIDESGMPKERFSAEFPKEGPSILRIQQVVRGDSAAYFCASSPPDGILKNTEAFFGQGTRLTVV.

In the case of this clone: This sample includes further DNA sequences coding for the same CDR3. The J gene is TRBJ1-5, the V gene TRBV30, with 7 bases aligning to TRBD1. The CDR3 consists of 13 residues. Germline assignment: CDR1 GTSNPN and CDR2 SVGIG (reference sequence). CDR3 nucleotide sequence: TGTGCTGGAGGGGCAGGGGGGCATCAGCCCCAGCATTTT. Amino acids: CAGGAGGHQPQHF.

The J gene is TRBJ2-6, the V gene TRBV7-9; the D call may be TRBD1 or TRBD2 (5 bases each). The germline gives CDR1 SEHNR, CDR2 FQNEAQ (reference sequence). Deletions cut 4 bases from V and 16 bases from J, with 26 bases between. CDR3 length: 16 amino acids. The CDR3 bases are TGTGCCAGCAGCTACCCGGGGCCAGGGCTGGTGCCTCTTCTGACTTTC. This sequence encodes CASSYPGPGLVPLLTF.

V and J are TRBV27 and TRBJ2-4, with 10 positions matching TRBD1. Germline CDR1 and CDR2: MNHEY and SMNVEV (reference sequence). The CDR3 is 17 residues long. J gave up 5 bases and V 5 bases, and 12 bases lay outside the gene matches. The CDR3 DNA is TGTGCCAGCAGTCCGGGGCCGGGACAGGGGTTCGAAAACATTCAGTACTTC. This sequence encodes CASSPGPGQGFENIQYF.

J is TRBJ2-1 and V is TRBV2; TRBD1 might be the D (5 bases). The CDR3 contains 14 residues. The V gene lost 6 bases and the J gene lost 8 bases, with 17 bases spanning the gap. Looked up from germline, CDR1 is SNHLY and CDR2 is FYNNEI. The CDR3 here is CASSKYGALDEQFF. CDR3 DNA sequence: TGTGCCAGCAGCAAATATGGGGCTCTGGATGAGCAGTTCTTC.

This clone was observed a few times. CDR3 loop: CASGGPPNEQYF. For the CDR3, the DNA is TGCGCCAGCGGGGGACCTCCGAACGAGCAGTACTTC. The V and J genes are TRBV4-1 and TRBJ2-7, with D possibly called TRBD1 or TRBD2 (5 bases each). The V end lost 8 bases, the J end lost 5 bases, and 13 bases lay between the germline ends. This CDR3 comprises 12 residues. CDR1 is MGHRA and CDR2 is YSYEKL in the germline V gene.

The CDR3 bases are TGTGCCAGCAGTGTGGACAGGGGTATCTACGAGCAGTACTTC. Its protein is CASSVDRGIYEQYF. The chain joins TRBV28 to TRBJ2-7, with TRBD1 identical over 9 bases. V was clipped by 5 bases and J by 3 bases; unmatched bases: 5. This CDR3 comprises 14 residues. Germline V gives CDR1 MDHEN, CDR2 SYDVKM.

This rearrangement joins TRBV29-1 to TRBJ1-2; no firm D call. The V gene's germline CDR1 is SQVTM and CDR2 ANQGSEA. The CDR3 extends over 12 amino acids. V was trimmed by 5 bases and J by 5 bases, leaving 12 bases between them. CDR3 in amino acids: CSVLDTGYGYTF. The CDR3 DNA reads TGCAGCGTTCTAGACACTGGATATGGCTACACCTTC.

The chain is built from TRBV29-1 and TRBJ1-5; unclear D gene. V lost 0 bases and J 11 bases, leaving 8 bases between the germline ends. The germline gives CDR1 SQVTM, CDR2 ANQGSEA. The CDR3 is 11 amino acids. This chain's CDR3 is CSVEDLGTQHF. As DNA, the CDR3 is TGCAGCGTTGAAGATCTGGGGACCCAGCATTTT.

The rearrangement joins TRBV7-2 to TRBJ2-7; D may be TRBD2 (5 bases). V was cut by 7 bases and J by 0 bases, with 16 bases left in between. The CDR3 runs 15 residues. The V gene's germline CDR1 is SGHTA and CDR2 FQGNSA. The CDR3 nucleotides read TGTGCCAGCACCAAGGTCCTGGGGAGCTCCTACGAGCAGTACTTC. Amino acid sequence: CASTKVLGSSYEQYF.

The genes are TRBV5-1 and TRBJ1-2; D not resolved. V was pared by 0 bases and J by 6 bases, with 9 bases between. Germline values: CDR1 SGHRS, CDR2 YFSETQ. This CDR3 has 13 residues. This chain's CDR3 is CASSLEASHGYTF. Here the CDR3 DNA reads TGCGCCAGCAGCTTGGAGGCAAGTCATGGCTACACCTTC.

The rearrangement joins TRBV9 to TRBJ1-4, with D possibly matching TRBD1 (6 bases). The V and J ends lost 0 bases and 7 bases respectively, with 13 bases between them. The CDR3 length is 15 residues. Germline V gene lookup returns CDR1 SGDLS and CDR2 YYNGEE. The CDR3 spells CASSVEPGVAEKLFF. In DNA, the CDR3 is TGTGCCAGCAGCGTAGAACCAGGGGTGGCTGAAAAACTGTTTTTT.